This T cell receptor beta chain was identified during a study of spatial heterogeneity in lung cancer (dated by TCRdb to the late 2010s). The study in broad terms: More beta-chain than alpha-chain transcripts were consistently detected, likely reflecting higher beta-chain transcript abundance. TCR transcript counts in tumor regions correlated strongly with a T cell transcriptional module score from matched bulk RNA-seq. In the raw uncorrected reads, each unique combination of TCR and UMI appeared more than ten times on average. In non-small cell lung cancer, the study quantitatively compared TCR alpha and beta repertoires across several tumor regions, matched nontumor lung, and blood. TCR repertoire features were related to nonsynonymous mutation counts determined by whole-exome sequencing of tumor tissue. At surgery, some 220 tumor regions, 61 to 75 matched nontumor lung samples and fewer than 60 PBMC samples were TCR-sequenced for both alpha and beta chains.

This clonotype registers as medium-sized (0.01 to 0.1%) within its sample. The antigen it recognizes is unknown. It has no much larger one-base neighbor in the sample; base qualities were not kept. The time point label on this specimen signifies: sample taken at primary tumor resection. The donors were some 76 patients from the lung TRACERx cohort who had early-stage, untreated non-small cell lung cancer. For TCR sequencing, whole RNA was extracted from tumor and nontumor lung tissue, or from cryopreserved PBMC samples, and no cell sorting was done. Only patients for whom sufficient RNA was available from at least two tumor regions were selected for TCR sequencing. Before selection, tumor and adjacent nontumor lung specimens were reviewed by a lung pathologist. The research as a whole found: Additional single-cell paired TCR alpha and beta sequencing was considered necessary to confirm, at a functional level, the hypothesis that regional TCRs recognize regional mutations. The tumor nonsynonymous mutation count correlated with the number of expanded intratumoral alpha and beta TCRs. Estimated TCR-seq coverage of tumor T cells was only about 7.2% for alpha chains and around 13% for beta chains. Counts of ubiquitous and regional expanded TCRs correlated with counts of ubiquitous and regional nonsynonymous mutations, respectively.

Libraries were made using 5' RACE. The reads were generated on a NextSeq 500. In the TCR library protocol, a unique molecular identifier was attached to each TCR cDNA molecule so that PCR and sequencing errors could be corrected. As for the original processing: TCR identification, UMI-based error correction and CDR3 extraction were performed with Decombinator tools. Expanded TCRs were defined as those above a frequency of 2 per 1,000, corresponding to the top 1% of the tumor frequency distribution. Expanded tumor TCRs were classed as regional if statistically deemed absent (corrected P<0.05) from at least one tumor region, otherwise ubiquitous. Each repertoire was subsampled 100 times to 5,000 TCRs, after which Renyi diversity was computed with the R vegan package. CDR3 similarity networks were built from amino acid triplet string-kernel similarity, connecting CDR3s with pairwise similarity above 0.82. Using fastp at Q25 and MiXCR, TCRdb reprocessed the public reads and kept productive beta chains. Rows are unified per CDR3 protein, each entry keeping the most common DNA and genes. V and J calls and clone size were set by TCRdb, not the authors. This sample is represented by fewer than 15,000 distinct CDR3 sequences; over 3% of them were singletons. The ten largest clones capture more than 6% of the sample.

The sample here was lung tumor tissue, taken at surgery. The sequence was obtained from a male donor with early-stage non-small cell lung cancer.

The base sequence is TGCAGTGCTCTCCGAATCGAAGGGGGCGAGACCCAGTACTTC. Its protein product is CSALRIEGGETQYF. The V and J segments used are TRBV20-1 and TRBJ2-5, with 7 bases matching TRBD1. Germline trimming: 5 bases from V, 5 bases from J; junction bases outside gene matches: 11. The CDR3 goes from the cysteine to the phenylalanine over 14 residues. Here the CDR3 DNA is all that survives: 42 bases in frame from base 1. CDR1 and CDR2, looked up from the germline V gene (reference sequence), are DFQATT and SNEGSKA.